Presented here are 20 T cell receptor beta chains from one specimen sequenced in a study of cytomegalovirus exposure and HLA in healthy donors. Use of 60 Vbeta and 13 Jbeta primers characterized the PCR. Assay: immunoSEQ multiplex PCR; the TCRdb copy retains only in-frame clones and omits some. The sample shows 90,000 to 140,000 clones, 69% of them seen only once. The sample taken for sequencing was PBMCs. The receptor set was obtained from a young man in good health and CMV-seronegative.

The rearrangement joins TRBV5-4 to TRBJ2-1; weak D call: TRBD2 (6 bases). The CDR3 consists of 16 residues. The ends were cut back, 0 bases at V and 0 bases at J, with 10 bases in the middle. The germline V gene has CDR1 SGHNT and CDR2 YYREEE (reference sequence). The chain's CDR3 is CASSLGGDSSYNEQFF. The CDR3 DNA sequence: TGTGCCAGCAGCTTGGGGGGGGACTCCTCCTACAATGAGCAGTTCTTC.

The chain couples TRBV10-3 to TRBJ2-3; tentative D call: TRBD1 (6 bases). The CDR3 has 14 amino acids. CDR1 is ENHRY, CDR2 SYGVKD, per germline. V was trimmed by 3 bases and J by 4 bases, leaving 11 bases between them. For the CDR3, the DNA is TGTGCCATCAGTGAACAGGGATCGGCAGATACGCAGTATTTT. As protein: CAISEQGSADTQYF.

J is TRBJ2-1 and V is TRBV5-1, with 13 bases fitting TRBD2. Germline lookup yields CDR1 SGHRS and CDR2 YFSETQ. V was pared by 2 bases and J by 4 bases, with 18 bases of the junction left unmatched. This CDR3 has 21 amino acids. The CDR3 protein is CASSLARRQRLAGGLYNEQFF. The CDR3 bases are TGCGCCAGCAGCTTAGCCAGACGCCAACGACTAGCGGGAGGACTTTACAATGAGCAGTTCTTC.

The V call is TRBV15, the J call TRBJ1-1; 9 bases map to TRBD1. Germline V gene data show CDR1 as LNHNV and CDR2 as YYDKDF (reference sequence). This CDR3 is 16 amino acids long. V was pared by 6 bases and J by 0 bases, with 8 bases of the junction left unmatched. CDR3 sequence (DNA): TGTGCCACCAGGAGGGGGACAGGGCGTTTGAACACTGAAGCTTTCTTT. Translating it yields CATRRGTGRLNTEAFF.

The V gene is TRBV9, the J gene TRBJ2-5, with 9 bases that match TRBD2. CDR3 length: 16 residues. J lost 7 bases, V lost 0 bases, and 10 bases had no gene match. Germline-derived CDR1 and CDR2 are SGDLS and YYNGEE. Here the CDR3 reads CASSVVSGGPSGTQYF. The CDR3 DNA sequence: TGTGCCAGCAGCGTAGTCAGCGGGGGGCCATCGGGGACCCAGTACTTC.

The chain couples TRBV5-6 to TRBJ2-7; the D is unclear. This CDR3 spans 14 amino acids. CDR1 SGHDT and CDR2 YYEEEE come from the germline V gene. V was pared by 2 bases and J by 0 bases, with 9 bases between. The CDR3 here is CASSLGEYSYEQYF. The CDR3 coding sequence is TGTGCCAGCAGCTTAGGAGAATACTCCTACGAGCAGTACTTC.

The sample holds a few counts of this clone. For the CDR3, the DNA is TGTGCCAGCAGCCCGGAGGTCGGGAACTATGGCTACACCTTC. Translating gives CASSPEVGNYGYTF. The chain links TRBV7-2 to TRBJ1-2; D remains ambiguous. CDR3 length equals 14 residues. From germline, CDR1 is SGHTA and CDR2 FQGNSA. The V end lost 5 bases, the J end lost 2 bases, and 12 bases lay between the germline ends.

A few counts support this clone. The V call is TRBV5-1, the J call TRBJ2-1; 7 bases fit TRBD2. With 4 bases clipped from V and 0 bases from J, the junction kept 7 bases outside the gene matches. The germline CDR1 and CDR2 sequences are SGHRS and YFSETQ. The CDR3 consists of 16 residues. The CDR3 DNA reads TGCGCCAGCAGCCCCCGGGAGGTTAGCTCCTACAATGAGCAGTTCTTC. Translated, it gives CASSPREVSSYNEQFF.

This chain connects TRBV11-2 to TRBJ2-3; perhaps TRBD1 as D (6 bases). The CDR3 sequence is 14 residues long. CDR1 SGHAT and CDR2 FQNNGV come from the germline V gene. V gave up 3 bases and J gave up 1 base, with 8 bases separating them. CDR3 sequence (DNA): TGTGCCAGCAGCTTGGACAGACGCACAGATACGCAGTATTTT. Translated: CASSLDRRTDTQYF.

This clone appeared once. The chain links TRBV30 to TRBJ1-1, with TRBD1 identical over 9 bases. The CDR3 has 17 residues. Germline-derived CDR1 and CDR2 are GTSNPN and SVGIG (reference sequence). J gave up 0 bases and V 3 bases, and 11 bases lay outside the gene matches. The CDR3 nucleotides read TGTGCCTGGAGGTCCGGGACAGGGAGACTTATGAACACTGAAGCTTTCTTT. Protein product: CAWRSGTGRLMNTEAFF.

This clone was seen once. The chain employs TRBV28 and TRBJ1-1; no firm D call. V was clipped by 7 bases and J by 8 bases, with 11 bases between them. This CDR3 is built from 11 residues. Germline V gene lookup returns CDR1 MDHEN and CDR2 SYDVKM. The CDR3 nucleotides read TGTGCCAGCACCCTCTGGAGGGAAGCTTTCTTT. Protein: CASTLWREAFF.

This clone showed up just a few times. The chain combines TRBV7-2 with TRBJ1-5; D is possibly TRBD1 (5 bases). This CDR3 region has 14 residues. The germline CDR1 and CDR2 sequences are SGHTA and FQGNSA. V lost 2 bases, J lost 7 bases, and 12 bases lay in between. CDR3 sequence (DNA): TGTGCCAGCAGCTTATTGCAGGGTATACAGCCCCAGCATTTT. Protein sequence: CASSLLQGIQPQHF. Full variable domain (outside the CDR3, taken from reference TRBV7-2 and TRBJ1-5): GAGVSQSPSNKVTEKGKDVELRCDPISGHTALYWYRQSLGQGLEFLIYFQGNSAPDKSGLPSDRFSAERTGGSVSTLTIQRTQQEDSAVYLCASSLLQGIQPQHFGDGTRLSIL.

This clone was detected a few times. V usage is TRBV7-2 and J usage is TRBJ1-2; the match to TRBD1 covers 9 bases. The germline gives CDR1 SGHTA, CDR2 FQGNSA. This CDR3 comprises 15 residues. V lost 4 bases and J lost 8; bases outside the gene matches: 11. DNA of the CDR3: TGTGCCAGCAGCTCAAAGGGACAGGGATTGGAGGGCTACACCTTC. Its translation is CASSSKGQGLEGYTF. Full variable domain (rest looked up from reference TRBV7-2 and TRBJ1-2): GAGVSQSPSNKVTEKGKDVELRCDPISGHTALYWYRQSLGQGLEFLIYFQGNSAPDKSGLPSDRFSAERTGGSVSTLTIQRTQQEDSAVYLCASSSKGQGLEGYTFGSGTRLTVV.

CDR3 residues: CASSVRLATETQYF. For the CDR3, the DNA is TGTGCCAGCAGTGTCCGACTAGCGACTGAGACCCAGTACTTC. The chain joins TRBV25-1 to TRBJ2-5; TRBD2 matches 8 bases. The V gene's germline CDR1 is MGHDK and CDR2 SYGVNS. The CDR3 has 14 amino acids. The J segment lost 5 bases and the V segment lost 4 bases, leaving 6 bases of the junction unmatched.

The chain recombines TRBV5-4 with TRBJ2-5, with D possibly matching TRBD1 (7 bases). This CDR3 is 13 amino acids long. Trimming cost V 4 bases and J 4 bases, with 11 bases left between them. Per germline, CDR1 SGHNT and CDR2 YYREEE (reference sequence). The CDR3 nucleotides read TGTGCCAGCAGCCGACAGGGAGGAGAGACCCAGTACTTC. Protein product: CASSRQGGETQYF.

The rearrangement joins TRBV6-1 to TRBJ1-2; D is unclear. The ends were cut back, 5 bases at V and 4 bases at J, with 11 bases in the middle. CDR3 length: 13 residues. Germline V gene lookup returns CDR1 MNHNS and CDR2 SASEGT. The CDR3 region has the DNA TGTGCCAGCAGTCCCCGAGACTCCTATGGCTACACCTTC. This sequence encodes CASSPRDSYGYTF.

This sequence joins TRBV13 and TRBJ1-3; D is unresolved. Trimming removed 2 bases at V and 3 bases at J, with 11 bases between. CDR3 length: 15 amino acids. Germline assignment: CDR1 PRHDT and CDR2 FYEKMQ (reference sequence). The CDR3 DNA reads TGTGCCAGCAGCTTAATTGGGGAGGATGGAAACACCATATATTTT. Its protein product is CASSLIGEDGNTIYF.

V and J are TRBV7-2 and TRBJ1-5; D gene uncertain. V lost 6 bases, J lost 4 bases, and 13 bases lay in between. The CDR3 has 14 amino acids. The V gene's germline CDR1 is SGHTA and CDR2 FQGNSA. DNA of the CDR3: TGTGCCAGCAGTCTAAATACCGGTAATCAGCCCCAGCATTTT. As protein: CASSLNTGNQPQHF.

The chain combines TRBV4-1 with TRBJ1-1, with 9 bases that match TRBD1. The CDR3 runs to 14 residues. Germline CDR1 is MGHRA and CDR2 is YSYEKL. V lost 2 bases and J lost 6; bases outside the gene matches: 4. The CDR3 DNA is TGCGCCAGCAGCCAAAGACAGGGGGACTCTGAAGCTTTCTTT. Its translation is CASSQRQGDSEAFF.

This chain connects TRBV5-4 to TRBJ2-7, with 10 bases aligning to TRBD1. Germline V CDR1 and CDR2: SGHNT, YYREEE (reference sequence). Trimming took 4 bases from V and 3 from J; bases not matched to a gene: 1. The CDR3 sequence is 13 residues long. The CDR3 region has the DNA TGTGCCAGCAGCGGGGACAGGGGCTACGAGCAGTACTTC. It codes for CASSGDRGYEQYF.